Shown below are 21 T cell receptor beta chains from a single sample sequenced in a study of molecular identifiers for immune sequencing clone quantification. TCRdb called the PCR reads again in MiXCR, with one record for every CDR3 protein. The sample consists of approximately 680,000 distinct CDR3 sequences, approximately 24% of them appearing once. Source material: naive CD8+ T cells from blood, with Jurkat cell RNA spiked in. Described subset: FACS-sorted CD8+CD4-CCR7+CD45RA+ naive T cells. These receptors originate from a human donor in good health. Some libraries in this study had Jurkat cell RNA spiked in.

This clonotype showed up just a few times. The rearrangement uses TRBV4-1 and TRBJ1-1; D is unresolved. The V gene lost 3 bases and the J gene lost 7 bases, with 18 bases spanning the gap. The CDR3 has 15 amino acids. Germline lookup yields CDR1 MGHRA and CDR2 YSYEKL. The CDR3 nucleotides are TGCGCCAGCAGCCATGGGGTGTTTGGAGCTAGTGAAGCTTTCTTT. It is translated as CASSHGVFGASEAFF.

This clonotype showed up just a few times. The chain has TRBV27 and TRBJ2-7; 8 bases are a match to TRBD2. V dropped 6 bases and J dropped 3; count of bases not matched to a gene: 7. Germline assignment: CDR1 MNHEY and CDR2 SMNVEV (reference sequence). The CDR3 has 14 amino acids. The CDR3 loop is CASSWGLAGYEQYF. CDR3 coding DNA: TGTGCCAGCAGCTGGGGTCTAGCGGGCTACGAGCAGTACTTC.

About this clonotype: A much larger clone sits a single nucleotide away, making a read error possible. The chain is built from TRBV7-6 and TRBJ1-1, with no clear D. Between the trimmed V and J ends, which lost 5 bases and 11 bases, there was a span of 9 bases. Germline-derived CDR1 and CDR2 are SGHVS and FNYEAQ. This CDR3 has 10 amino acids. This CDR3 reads CASSIRVAFF. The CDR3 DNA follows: TGTGCCAGCAGCATAAGGGTGGCTTTCTTT. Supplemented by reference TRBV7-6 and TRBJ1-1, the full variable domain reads GAGVSQSPRYKVTKRGQDVALRCDPISGHVSLYWYRQALGQGPEFLTYFNYEAQQDKSGLPNDRFSAERPEGSISTLTIQRTEQRDSAMYRCASSIRVAFFGQGTRLTVV.

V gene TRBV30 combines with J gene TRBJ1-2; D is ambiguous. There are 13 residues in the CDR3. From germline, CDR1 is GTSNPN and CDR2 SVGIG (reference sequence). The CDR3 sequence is CATWFSANYGYTF. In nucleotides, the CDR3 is TGTGCTACGTGGTTCAGCGCTAACTATGGCTACACCTTC. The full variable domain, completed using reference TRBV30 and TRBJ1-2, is SQTIHQWPATLVQPVGSPLSLECTVEGTSNPNLYWYRQAAGRGLQLLFYSVGIGQISSEVPQNLSASRPQDRQFILSSKKLLLSDSGFYLCATWFSANYGYTFGSGTRLTVV.

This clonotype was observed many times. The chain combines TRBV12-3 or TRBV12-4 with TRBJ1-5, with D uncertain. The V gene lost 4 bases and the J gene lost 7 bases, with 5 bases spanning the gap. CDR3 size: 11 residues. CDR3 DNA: TGTGCCAGCAGTTCTGGGCAGCCCCAGCATTTT. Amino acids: CASSSGQPQHF.

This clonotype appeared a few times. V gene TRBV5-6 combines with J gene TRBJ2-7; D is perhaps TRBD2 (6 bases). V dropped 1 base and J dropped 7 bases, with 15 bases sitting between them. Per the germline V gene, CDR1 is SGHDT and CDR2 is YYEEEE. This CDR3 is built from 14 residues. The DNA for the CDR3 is TGTGCCAGCAGCTTGAAGCGGGCGGGCGGGGAGCAGTACTTC. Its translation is CASSLKRAGGEQYF.

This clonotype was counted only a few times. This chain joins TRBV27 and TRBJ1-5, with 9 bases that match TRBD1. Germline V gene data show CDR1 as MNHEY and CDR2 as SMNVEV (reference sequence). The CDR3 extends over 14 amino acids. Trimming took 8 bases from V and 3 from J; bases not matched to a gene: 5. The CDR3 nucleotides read TGTGCCAGCGGGGGACAGGGATTCAATCAGCCCCAGCATTTT. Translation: CASGGQGFNQPQHF.

The CDR3 DNA follows: TGTGCCAGCAGAGGACAGGTCTATGGCTACACCTTC. It encodes CASRGQVYGYTF. J is TRBJ1-2 and V is TRBV12-3 or TRBV12-4; 7 nucleotides align to TRBD1. The junction had 2 bases not matched to a gene; V was cut back by 6 bases and J by 4 bases. The CDR3 sequence is 12 residues long.

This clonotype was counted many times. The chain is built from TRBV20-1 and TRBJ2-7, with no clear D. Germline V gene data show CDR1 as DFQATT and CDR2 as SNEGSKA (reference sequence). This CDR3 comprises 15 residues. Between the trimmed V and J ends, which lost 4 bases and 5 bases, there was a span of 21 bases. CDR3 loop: CSATSRDEVIDEQYF. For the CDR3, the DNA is TGCAGTGCTACCTCGCGTGATGAGGTGATCGACGAGCAGTACTTC.

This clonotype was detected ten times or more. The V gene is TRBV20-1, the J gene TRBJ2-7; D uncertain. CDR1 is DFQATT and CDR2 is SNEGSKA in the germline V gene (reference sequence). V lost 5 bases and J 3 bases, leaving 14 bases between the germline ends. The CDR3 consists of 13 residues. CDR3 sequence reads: CSALPGSLYEQYF. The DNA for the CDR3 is TGCAGTGCTTTGCCCGGGTCCCTCTACGAGCAGTACTTC.

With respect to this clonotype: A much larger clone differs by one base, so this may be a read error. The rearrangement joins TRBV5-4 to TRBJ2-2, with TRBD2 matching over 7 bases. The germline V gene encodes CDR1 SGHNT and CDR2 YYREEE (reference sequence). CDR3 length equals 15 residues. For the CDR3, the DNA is TGTGCCAGCAGCTTGGGGGTAGCGGGCCCCGGGGAGCTGTATTTT. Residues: CASSLGVAGPGELYF.

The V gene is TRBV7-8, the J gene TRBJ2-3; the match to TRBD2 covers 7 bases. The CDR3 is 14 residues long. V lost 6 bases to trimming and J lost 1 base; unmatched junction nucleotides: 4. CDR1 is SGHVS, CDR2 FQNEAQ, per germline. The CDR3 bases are TGTGCCAGCAGACGCGGGGGAGGCACAGATACGCAGTATTTT. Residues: CASRRGGGTDTQYF.

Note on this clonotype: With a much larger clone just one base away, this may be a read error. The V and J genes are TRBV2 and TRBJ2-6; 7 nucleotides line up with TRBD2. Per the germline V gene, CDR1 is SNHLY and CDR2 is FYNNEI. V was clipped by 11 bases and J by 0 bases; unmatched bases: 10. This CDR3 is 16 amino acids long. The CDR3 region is CAGIEGLLSGANVLTF. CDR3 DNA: TGTGCCGGCATCGAGGGACTACTCTCTGGGGCCAACGTCCTGACTTTC. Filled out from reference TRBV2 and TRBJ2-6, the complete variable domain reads EPEVTQTPSHQVTQMGQEVILRCVPISNHLYFYWYRQILGQKVEFLVSFYNNEISEKSEIFDDQFSVERPDGSNFTLKIRSTKLEDSAMYFCAGIEGLLSGANVLTFGAGSRLTVL.

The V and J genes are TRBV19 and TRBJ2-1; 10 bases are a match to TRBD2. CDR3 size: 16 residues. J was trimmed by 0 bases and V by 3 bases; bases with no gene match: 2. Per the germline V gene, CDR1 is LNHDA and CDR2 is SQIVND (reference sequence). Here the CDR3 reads CASSILAGASYNEQFF. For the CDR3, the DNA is TGTGCCAGTAGTATCCTAGCGGGAGCCTCCTACAATGAGCAGTTCTTC.

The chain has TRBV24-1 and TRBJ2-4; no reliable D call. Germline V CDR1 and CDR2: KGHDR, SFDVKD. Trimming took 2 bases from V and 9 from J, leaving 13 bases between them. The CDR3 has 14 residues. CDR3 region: CATSDSVGMGIQYF. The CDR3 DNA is TGTGCCACCAGTGATTCCGTGGGGATGGGCATTCAGTACTTC.

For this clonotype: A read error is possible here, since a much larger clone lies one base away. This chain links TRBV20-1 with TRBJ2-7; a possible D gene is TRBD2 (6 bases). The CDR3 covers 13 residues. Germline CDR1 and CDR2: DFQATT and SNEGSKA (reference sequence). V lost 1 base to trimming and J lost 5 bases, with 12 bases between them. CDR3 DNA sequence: TGCAGTGCTAGAGGGGACTCCCCCGACGAGCAGTACTTC. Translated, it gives CSARGDSPDEQYF.

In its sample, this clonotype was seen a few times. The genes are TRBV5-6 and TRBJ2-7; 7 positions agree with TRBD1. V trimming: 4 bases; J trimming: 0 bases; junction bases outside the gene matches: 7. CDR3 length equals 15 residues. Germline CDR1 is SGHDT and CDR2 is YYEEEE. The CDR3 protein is CASSIERDSSYEQYF. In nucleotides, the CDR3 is TGTGCCAGCAGCATCGAGAGGGACAGCTCCTACGAGCAGTACTTC.

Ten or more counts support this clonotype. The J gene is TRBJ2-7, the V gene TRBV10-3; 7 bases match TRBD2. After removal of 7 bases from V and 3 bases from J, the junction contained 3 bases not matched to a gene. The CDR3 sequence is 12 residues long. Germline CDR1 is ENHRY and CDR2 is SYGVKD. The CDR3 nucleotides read TGTGCCATCACCCGGGGGGACTACGAGCAGTACTTC. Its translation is CAITRGDYEQYF.

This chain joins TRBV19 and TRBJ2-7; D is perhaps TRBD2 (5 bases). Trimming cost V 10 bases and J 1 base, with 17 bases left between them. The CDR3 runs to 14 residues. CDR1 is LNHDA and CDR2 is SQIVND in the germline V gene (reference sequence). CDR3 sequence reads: CATSPIARSYEQYF. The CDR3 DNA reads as TGTGCCACAAGCCCCATAGCGCGTTCCTACGAGCAGTACTTC.

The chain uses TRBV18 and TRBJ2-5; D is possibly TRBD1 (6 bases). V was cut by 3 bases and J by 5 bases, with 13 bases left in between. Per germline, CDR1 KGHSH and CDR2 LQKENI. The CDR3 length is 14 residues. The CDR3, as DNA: TGTGCCAGCTCACCTACAGGGCATGGGGAGACCCAGTACTTC. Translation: CASSPTGHGETQYF.

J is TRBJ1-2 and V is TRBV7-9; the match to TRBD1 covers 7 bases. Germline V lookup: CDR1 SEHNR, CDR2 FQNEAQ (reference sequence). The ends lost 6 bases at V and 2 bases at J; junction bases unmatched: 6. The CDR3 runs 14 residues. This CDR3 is CASSPGQLNYGYTF. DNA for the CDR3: TGTGCCAGCAGTCCGGGACAGCTGAACTATGGCTACACCTTC. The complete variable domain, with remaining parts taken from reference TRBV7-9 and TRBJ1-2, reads DTGVSQNPRHKITKRGQNVTFRCDPISEHNRLYWYRQTLGQGPEFLTYFQNEAQLEKSRLLSDRFSAERPKGSFSTLEIQRTEQGDSAMYLCASSPGQLNYGYTFGSGTRLTVV.